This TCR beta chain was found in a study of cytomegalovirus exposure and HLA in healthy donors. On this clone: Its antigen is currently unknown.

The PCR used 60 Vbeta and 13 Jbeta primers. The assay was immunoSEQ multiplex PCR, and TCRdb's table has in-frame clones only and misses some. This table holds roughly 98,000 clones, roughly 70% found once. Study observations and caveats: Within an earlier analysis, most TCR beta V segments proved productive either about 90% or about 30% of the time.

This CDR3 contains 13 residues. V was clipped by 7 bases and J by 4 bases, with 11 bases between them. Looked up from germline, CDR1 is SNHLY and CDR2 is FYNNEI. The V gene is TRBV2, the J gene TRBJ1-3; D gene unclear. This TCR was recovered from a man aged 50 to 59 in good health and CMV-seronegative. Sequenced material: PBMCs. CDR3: CASNRAPGNTIYF. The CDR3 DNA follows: TGTGCCAGCAACAGAGCCCCGGGAAACACCATATATTTT.